Listed below are T cell receptor beta chains from one sample, sequenced in a study of blood T cell repertoires in COVID-19. TCRdb's copy holds only in-frame clones and misses some; the assay was immunoSEQ multiplex PCR. The sample consists of 340,000 or so clones, about 86% of them appearing once. Sequences were obtained from PBMCs or T cells enriched from blood (not recorded which). These receptors all come from a woman aged 40 to 50 with acute COVID-19. The conserved cysteine and the conserved F or W are not part of the CDR3 here. Rows may omit the clone size; those that give it use once, few, many or a size class.

size | length | V | CDR3
- | 12 | TRBV28 | ASYTLGQHYEQY
- | 13 | TRBV19 | ASRRDGTDVYGYT
- | 11 | TRBV28 | ASSQDRGHEQY
- | 14 | TRBV7-2 | ASSLRPGGSNEKLF
- | 13 | TRBV5-1 | ASSLGPGQGHGYT
- | 15 | TRBV7-9 | ASSLLGVGDRSYGYT
- | 14 | TRBV28 | ASSPQFRTGANVLT
- | 10 | TRBV18 | ASSPGKGDAF
- | 19 | TRBV6-4 | ASSASPSGLGLGTVIQPQH
once | 9 | TRBV10-3 | AISGHTEAF
- | 13 | TRBV5-4 | ASSYGQGGTDTQY
- | 13 | TRBV4-3 | ASSQFEVTSDTQY
- | 10 | TRBV2 | ASTRQAGELF
- | 12 | TRBV5-1 | ASSQQGTDETQY
- | 15 | TRBV15 | ATSDRTGADTNYGYT
- | 11 | TRBV12-3/TRBV12-4 | ASSFQGPTEAF
- | 10 | TRBV11-3 | ASTTGDGELF
- | 11 | TRBV5-6 | ASSPQARETQY
- | 16 | TRBV5-1 | ASSLSLVRADGTGELF
few | 13 | TRBV18 | ASSTIGTGSYEQY
- | 13 | TRBV6-5 | ASSYSGGDNSPLH
- | 14 | TRBV6-2/TRBV6-3 | ASSYPLAGVGRTQY
- | 14 | TRBV2 | ASSEALYGEDYGYT
- | 12 | TRBV6-5 | ASRQDREYYGYT
- | 13 | TRBV25-1 | ASSEQGSPKNIQY
- | 11 | TRBV2 | ASRLQGNTEAF
- | 12 | TRBV28 | ASRQGTVSYGYT
- | 15 | TRBV3-1/TRBV3-2 | ASSKTWTGDSNYGYT
- | 11 | TRBV12-3/TRBV12-4 | ASSTDYNSPLH
- | 11 | TRBV19 | ASSPNMAYEQY
- | 12 | TRBV16 | ASSQGGATDTQY
few | 14 | TRBV9 | ASSVGGRAGGDEQY
- | 14 | TRBV6-2/TRBV6-3 | ASTPGTSGNTGELF
- | 13 | TRBV27 | ASSFVQGLVTEAF
- | 12 | TRBV3-1/TRBV3-2 | ASNRWGANYGYT
- | 10 | TRBV19 | ASSIGVGGYT
- | 10 | TRBV5-6 | ASSFQGTEAF
- | 12 | TRBV7-2 | ASSPLQGRYEQY
- | 13 | TRBV9 | ASSDNRGWTDTIY
once | 14 | TRBV11-3 | ASSLEGTRDYNEQF